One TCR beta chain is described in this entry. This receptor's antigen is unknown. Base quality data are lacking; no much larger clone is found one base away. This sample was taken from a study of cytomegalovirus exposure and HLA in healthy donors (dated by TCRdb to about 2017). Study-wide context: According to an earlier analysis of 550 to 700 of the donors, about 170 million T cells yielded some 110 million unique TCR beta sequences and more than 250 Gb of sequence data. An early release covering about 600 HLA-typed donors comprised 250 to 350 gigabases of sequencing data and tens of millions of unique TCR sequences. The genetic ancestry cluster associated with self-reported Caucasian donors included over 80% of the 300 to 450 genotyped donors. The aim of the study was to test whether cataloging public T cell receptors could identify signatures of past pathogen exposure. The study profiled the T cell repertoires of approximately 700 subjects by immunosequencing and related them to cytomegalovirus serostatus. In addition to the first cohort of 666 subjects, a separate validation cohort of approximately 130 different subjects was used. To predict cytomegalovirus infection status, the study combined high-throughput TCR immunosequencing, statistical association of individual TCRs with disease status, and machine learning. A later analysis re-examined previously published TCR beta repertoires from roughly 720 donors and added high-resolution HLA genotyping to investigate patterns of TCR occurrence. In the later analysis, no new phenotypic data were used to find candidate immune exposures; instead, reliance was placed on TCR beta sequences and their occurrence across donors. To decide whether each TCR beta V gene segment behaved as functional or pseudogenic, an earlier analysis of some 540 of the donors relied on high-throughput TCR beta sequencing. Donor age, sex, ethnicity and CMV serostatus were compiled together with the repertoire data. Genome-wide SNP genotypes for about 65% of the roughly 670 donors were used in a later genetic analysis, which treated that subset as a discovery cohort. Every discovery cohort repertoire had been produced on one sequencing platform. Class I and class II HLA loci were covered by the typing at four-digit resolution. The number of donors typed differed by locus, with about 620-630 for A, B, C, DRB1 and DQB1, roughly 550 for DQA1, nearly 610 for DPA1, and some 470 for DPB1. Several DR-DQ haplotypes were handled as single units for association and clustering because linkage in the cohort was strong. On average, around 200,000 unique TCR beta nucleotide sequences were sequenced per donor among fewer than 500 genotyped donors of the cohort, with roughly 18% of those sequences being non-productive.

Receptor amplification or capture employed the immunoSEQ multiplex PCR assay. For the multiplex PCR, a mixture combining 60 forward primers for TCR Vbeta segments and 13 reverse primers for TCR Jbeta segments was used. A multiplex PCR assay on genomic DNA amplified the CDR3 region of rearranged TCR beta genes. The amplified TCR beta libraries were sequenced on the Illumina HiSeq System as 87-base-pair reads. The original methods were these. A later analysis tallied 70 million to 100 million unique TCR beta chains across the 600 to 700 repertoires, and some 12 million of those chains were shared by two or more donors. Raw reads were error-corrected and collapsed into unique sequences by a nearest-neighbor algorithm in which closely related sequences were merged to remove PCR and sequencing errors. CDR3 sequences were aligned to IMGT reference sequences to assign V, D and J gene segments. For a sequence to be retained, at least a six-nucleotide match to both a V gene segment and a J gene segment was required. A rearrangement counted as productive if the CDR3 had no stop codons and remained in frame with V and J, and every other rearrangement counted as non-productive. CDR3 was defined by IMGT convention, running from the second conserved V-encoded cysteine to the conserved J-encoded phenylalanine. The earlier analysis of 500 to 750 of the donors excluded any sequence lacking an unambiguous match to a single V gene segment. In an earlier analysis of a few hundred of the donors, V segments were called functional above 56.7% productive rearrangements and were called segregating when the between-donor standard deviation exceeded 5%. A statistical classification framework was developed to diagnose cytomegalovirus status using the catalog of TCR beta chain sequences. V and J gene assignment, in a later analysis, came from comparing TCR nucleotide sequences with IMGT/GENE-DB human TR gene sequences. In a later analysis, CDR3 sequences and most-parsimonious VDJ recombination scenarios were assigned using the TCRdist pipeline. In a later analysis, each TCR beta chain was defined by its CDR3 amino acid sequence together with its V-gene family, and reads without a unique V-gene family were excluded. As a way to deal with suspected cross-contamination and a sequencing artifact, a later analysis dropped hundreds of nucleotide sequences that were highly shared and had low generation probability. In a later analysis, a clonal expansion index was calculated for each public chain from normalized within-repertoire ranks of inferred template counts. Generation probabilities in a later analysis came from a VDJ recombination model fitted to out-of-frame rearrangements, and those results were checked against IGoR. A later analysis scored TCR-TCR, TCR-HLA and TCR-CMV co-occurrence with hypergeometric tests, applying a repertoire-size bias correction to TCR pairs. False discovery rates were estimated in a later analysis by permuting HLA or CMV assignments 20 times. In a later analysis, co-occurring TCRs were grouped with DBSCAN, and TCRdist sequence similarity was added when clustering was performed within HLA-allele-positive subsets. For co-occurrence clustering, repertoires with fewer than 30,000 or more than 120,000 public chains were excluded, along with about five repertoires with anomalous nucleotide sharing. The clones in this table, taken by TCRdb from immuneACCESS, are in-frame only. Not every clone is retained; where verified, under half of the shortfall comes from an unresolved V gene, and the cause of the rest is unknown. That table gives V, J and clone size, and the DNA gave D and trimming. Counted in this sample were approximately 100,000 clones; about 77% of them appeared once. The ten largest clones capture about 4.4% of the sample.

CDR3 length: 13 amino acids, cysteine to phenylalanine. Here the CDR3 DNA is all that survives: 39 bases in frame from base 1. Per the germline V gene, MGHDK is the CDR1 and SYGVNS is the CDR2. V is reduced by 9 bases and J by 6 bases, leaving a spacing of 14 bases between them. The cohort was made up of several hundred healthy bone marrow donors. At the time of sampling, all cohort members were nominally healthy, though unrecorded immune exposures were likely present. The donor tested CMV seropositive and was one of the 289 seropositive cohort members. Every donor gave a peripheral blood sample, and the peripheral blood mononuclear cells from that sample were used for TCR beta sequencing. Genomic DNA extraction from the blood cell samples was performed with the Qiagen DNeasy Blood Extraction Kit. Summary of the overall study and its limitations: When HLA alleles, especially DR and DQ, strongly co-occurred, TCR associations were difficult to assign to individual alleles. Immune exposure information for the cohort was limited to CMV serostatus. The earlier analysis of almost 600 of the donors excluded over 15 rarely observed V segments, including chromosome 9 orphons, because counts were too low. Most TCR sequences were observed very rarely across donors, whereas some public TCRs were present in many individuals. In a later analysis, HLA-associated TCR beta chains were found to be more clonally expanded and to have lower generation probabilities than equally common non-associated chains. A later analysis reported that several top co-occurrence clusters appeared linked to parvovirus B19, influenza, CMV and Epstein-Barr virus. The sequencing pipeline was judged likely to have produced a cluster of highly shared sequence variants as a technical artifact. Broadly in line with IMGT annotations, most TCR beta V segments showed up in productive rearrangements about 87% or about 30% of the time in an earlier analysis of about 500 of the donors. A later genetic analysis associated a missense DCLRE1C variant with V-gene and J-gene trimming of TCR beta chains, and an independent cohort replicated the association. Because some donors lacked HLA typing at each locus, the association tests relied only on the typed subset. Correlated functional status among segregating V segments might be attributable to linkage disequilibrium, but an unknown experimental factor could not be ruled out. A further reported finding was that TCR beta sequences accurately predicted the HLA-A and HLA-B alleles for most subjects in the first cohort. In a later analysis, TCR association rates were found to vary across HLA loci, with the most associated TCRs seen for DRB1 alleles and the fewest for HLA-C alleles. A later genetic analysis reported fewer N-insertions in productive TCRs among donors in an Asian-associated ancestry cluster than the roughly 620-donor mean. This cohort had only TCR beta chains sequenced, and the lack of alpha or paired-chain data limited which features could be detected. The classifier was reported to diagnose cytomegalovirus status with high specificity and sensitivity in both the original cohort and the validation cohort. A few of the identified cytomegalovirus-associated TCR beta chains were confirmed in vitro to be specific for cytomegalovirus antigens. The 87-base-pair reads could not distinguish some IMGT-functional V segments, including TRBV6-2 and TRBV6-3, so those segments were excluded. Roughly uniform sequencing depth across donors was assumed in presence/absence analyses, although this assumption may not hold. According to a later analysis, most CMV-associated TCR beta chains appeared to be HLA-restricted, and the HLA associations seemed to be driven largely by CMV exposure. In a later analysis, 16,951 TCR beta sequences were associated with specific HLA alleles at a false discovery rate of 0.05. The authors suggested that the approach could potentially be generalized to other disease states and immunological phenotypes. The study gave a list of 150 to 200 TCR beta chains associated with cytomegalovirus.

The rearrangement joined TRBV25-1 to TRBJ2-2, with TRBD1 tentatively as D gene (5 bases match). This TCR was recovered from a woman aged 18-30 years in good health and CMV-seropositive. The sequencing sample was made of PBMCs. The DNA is TGTGCCAGTACCAAAGCAGGGTCCGGGGAGCTGTTTTTT. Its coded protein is CASTKAGSGELFF.